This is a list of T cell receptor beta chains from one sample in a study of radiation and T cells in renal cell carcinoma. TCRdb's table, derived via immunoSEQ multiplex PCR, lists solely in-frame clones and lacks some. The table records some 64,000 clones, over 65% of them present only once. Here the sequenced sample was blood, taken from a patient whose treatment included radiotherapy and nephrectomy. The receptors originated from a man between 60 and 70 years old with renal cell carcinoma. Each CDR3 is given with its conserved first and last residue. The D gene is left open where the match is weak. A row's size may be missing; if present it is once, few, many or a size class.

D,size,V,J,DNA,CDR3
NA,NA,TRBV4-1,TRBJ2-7,TGCGCCAGCAGCCAAGAAGGACAAGGGCAGTACTTC,CASSQEGQGQYF
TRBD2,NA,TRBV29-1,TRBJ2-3,TGCAGCGTCGCCCGAGGGGGGACTAGCGGGAGCGTTGGCACAGATACGCAGTATTTT,CSVARGGTSGSVGTDTQYF
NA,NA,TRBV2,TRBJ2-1,TGTGCCAGCAGTGGGCAGGCGTCGATGTTCAATGAGCAGTTCTTC,CASSGQASMFNEQFF
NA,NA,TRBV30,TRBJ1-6,TGTGCCTGGAAGACTGCTTTGGTACGCGGCGGGCCCCTCTATAATTCACCCCTCCACTTT,CAWKTALVRGGPLYNSPLHF
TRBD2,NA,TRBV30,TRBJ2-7,TGTGCCTGGAGTGTACAGGATAGCGGGGAGCAGTACTTC,CAWSVQDSGEQYF
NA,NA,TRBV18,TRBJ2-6,TGTGCCAGCTCTCCCTCTGGGGCCAACGTCCTGACTTTC,CASSPSGANVLTF
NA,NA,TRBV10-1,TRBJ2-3,TGCGCCAGCAGTGAGGGAAGGGTCACAGATACGCAGTATTTT,CASSEGRVTDTQYF
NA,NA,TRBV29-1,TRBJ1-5,TGCAGCGTAGCCGATAGCAATCAGCCCCAGCATTTT,CSVADSNQPQHF
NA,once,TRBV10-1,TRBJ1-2,TGCGCCAGCAGTACCTACGGATCGCGAAAGACCTATGGCTACACCTTC,CASSTYGSRKTYGYTF
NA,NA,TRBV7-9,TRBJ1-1,TGTGCCAGCAGCTTACCAGGGTCTATGAACACTGAAGCTTTCTTT,CASSLPGSMNTEAFF
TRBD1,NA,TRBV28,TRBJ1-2,TGTGCCAGCAGTTTCCCCACGGGACAGGGGCATGGCTACACCTTC,CASSFPTGQGHGYTF
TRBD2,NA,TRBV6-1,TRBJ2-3,TGTGCCTCCGGCGGGGCGGGAGTCGGCACAGATACGCAGTATTTT,CASGGAGVGTDTQYF
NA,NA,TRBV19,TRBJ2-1,TGTGCCAGTAGTATTGGGGTGAACAATGAGCAGTTCTTC,CASSIGVNNEQFF
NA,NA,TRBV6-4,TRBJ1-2,TGTGCCAGCAGTAGCAGGCACTCACACGGAACCTATGGCTACACCTTC,CASSSRHSHGTYGYTF
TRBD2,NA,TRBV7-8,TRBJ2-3,TGTGCCAGCAGCTTACCCTGGACTAGCGGGGGGGCAGATACGCAGTATTTT,CASSLPWTSGGADTQYF
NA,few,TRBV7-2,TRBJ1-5,TGTGCCAGCAGCTTCAAGCTCAATCAGCCCCAGCATTTT,CASSFKLNQPQHF
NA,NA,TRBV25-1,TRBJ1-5,TGTGCCAGCAGTGAATTGGGCAACATGGGCAATCAGCCCCAGCATTTT,CASSELGNMGNQPQHF
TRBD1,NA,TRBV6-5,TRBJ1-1,TGTGCCAGCAGTACAGGGGCTAACTGGGGCACTGAAGCTTTCTTT,CASSTGANWGTEAFF
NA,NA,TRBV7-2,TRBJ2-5,TGTGCCAGCAGCTTAAGAACGGTTTCGGGAAAAGAGACCCAGTACTTC,CASSLRTVSGKETQYF
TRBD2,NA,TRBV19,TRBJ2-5,TGTGCCAGTAGTATTCAGACTAGCGGGAGGGATGGAGAGACCCAGTACTTC,CASSIQTSGRDGETQYF
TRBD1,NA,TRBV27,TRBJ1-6,TGTGCCAGCAGTCCCTGGACAGGGGCGATGAATTCACCCCTCCACTTT,CASSPWTGAMNSPLHF
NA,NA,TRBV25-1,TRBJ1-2,TGTGCCAGCAGTGGACAGCTATATGGCTACACCTTC,CASSGQLYGYTF
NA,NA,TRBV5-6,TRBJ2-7,TGTGCCAGCAGCTTGCGGGGTGGCGCCTACGAGCAGTACTTC,CASSLRGGAYEQYF
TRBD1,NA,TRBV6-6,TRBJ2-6,TGTGCGAGCACAGGGGGCCTGCCTGGGGCCAACGTCCTGACTTTC,CASTGGLPGANVLTF
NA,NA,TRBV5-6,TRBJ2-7,TGTGCCAGCAGCTTCGGCGGGTCGCAGTACTTC,CASSFGGSQYF
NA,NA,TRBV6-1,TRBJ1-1,TGTGCCAGCAGTGTCACGGTGAACACTGAAGCTTTCTTT,CASSVTVNTEAFF
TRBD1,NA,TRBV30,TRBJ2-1,TGTGCCTGGACCCACCGACAGGGCAATGAGCAGTTCTTC,CAWTHRQGNEQFF
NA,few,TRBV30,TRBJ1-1,TGTGCCTGGAACCGACAGGCCCCGAACACTGAAGCTTTCTTT,CAWNRQAPNTEAFF
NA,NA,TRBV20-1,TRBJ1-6,TGCAGTGCGCTGGGTCTCCACTTT,CSALGLHF
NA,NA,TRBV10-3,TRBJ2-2,TGTGCCATCAGTGATACGGGAGAGACCGGGGAGCTGTTTTTT,CAISDTGETGELFF
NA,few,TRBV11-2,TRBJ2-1,TGTGCCAGCAGCTTAGTGCGTATGGGCGCGCAGTTCTTC,CASSLVRMGAQFF
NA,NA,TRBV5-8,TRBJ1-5,TGTGCCAGCAGGTCCTCTCTTAATCAGCCCCAGCATTTT,CASRSSLNQPQHF
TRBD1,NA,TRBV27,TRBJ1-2,TGTGCCAGCAGTTTATCACCAGGGGGCGTGGGCTACACCTTC,CASSLSPGGVGYTF
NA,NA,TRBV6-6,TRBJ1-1,TGTGCCAGCAGTTCCCCCCAAGGCCAGGGGTTCGAAGCTTTCTTT,CASSSPQGQGFEAFF
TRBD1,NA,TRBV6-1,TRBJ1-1,TGTGCCAGCAGTGACTACAGGGGGCATGAAGCTTTCTTT,CASSDYRGHEAFF
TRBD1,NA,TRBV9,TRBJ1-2,TGTGCCAGCAGCGTAGGTGGGGGCAGGGGGCAAGGGAAGGGCTACACCTTC,CASSVGGGRGQGKGYTF
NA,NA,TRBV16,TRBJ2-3,TGTGCCAGCAGAAGGGACACTTCCACAGATACGCAGTATTTT,CASRRDTSTDTQYF
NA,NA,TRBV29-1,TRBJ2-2,TGCAGCGGCTGGGGGGCGACGGGGGAGCTGTTTTTT,CSGWGATGELFF
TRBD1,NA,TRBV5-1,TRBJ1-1,TGCGCCAGCAGCTTCGGACAGGGCGGGGAAGCTTTCTTT,CASSFGQGGEAFF
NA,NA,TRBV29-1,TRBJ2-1,TGCAGCGTTGAAGATTTGCGGGATGAGCAGTTCTTC,CSVEDLRDEQFF
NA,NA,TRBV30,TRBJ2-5,TGTGCCTGGAGTGTTGCCAGGACCCAAGAGACCCAGTACTTC,CAWSVARTQETQYF
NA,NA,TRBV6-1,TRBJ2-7,TGTGCCAGCAGTGAAGCGGGCCACTCCTACGAGCAGTACTTC,CASSEAGHSYEQYF
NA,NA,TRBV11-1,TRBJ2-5,TGTGCCAGCAGCTTAGTCGCAAGTAGAGAGACCCAGTACTTC,CASSLVASRETQYF
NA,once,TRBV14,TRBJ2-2,TGTGCCAGCAGCCCGGTCGTGGAAGCTGCGAACACCGGGGAGCTGTTTTTT,CASSPVVEAANTGELFF
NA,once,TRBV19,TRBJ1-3,TGTGCCAGTAGTATCGGCGGTTCTGGAAACACCATATATTTT,CASSIGGSGNTIYF